The clone carrying this T cell receptor (beta chain) was picked up a small number of times. Antigen: not known. A library of TCRbeta sequences, prepared with unique molecular identifiers, was generated. TCRdb re-called the PCR reads through MiXCR, storing one row per CDR3 protein. The repertoire holds approximately 520,000 distinct CDR3 sequences, with about an eighth as singletons. This CDR3 has 14 amino acids. Germline values: CDR1 SNHLY, CDR2 FYNNEI. Between the trimmed V and J ends, which lost 2 bases and 7 bases, there was a span of 9 bases. This entry comes from a study of T-cell reconstitution after alpha-beta-depleted transplantation in children. Study results and caveats: One year post-transplant, T-cell counts and diversity were largely derived from T cells produced anew. At around two months after transplant, the alpha-beta T cells were reportedly derived from several hundred expanded clones that came from non-depleted graft cells.

Specimen: PBMCs, mostly from graft donor cells, collected 180 days after TCRalphabeta/CD19-depleted stem cell transplant. The V gene is TRBV2, the J gene TRBJ1-6, with D maybe TRBD1 (6 bases). The TCR was taken from a female patient aged 2-9 years who had a stem cell transplant for aplastic anemia, so the T cells may come from the graft donor. The CDR3, as DNA: TGTGCCAGCAGTGAACAGGGGCAGAATTCACCCCTCCACTTT. Translation: CASSEQGQNSPLHF.